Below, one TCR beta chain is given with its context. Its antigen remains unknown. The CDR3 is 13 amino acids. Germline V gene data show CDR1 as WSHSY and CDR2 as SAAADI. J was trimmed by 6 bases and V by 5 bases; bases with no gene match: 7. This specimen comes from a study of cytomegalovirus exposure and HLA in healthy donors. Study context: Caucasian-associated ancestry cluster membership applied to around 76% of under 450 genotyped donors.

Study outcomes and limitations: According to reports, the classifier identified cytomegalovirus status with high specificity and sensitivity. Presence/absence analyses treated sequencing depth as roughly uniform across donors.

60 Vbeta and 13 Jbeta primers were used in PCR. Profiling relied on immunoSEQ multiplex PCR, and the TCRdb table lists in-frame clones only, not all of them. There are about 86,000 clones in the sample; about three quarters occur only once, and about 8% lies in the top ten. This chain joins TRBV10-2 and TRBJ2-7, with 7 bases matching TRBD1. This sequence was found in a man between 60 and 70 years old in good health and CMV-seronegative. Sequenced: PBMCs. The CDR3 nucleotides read TGCGCCAGCAGTATTACGACAGGGCGCGAGCAGTACTTC. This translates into CASSITTGREQYF.